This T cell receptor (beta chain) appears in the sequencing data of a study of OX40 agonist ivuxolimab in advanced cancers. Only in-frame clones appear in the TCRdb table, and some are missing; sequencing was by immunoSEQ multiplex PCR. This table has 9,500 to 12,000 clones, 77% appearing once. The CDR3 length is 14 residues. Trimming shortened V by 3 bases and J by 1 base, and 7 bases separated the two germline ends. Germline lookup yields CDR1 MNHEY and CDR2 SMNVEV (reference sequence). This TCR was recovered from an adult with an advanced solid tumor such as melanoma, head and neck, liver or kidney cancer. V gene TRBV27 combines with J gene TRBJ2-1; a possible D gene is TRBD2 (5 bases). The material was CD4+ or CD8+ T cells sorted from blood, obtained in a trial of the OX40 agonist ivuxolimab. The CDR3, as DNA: TGTGCCAGCAGTTTGGGGAGTTCCTACAATGAGCAGTTCTTC. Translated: CASSLGSSYNEQFF.